The source of this T cell receptor (beta chain) is a study of beta chain features in type 1 diabetes. Findings of the study overall: In all four CD4+ subsets, TCRB CDR3 length was significantly, moderately reduced in type 1 diabetes.

Isolated RNA was reverse transcribed in full, so expressed TCRB transcripts were sequenced. Regulatory, naive and central memory T cell samples averaged approximately 3.9 million reads. Sequencing was performed with immunoSEQ multiplex PCR; in TCRdb, only in-frame clones are kept and a portion is missing. This sample yields 640,000 or so clones, of which more than 12% are seen a single time; roughly 0.04% belongs to the top ten. Turning to this clone: Its specificity is unknown.

Germline lookup yields CDR1 MNHEY and CDR2 SMNVEV (reference sequence). With V trimmed by 6 bases and J by 4 bases, 4 bases remained unmatched. The CDR3 extends over 15 amino acids. The specimen sequenced was naive CD4+ T cells from blood. This clonotype was sampled from a man between 18 and 35 years old with type 1 diabetes. V and J are TRBV27 and TRBJ2-2; 11 bases align to TRBD1. The CDR3 DNA sequence: TGTGCCAGCAGGCCCGGGACAGGGGGCACCGGGGAGCTGTTTTTT. Translated: CASRPGTGGTGELFF.